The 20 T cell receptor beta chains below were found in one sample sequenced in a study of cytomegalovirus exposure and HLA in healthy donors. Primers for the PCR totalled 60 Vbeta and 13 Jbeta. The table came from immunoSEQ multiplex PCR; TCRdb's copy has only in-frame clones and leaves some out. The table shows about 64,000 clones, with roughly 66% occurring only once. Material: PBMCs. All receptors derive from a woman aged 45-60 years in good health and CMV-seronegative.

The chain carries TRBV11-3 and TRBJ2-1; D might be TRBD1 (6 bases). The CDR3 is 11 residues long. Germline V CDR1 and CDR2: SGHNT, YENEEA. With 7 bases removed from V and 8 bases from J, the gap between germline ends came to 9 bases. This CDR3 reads CASTPGDEQFF. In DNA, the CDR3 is TGTGCCAGCACCCCAGGGGATGAGCAGTTCTTC. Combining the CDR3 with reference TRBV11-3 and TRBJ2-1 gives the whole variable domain EAGVVQSPRYKIIEKKQPVAFWCNPISGHNTLYWYLQNLGQGPELLIRYENEEAVDDSQLPKDRFSAERLKGVDSTLKIQPAELGDSAVYLCASTPGDEQFFGPGTRLTVL.

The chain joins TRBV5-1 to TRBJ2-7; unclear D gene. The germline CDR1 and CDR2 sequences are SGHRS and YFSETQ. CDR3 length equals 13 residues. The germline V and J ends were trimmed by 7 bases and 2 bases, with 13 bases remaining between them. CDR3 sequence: CASAEQTTYEQYF. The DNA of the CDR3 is TGCGCCAGCGCCGAACAGACGACCTACGAGCAGTACTTC.

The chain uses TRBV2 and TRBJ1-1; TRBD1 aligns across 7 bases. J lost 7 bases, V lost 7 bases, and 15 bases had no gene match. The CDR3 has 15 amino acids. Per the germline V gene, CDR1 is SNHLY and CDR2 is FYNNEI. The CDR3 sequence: CASTSLDRARNEAFF. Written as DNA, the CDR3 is TGTGCCAGCACTTCCCTTGACAGGGCCAGGAATGAAGCTTTCTTT.

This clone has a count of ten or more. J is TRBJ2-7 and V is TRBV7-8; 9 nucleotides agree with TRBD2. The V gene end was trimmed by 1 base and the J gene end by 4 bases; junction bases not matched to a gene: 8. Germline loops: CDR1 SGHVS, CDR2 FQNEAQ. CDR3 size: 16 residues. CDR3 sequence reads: CASSLGNSGRGYEQYF. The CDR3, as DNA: TGTGCCAGCAGCTTAGGGAATAGCGGGAGAGGGTACGAGCAGTACTTC.

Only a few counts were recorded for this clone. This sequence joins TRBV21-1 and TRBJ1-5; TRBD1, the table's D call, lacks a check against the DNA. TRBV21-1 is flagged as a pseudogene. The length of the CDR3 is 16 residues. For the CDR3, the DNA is TGTGCCAGCAGCAATCCTCCGGGGGACAGGGATCAGCCCCAGCATTTT. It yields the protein CASSNPPGDRDQPQHF.

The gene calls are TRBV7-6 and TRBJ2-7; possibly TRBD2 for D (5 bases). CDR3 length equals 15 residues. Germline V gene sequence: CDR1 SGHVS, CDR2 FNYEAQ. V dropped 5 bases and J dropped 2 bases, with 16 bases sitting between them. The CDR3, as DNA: TGTGCCAGCAGCCGGGGAAAGGGATCCACCTACGAGCAGTACTTC. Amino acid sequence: CASSRGKGSTYEQYF.

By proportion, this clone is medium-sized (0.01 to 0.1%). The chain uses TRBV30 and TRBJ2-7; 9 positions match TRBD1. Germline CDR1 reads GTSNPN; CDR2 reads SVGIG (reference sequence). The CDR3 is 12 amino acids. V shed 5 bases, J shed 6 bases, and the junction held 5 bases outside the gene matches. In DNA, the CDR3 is TGTGCCTGGGCAGGGACAGGGCTCGAGCAGTACTTC. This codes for CAWAGTGLEQYF. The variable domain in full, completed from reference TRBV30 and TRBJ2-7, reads SQTIHQWPATLVQPVGSPLSLECTVEGTSNPNLYWYRQAAGRGLQLLFYSVGIGQISSEVPQNLSASRPQDRQFILSSKKLLLSDSGFYLCAWAGTGLEQYFGPGTRLTVT.

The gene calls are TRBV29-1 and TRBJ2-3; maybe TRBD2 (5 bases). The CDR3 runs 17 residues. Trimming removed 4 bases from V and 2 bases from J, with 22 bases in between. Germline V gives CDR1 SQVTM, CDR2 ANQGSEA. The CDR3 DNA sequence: TGCAGCGTTGGCGACGAGGGAGAGGCCCGGTACACAGATACGCAGTATTTT. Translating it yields CSVGDEGEARYTDTQYF.

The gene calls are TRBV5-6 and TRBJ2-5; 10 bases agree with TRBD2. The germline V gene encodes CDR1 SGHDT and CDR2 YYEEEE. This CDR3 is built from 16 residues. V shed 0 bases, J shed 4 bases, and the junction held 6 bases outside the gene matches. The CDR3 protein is CASSLVGVAGGETQYF. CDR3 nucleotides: TGTGCCAGCAGCTTGGTCGGGGTAGCGGGAGGAGAGACCCAGTACTTC. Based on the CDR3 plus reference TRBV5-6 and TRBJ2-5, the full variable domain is DAGVTQSPTHLIKTRGQQVTLRCSPKSGHDTVSWYQQALGQGPQFIFQYYEEEERQRGNFPDRFSGHQFPNYSSELNVNALLLGDSALYLCASSLVGVAGGETQYFGPGTRLLVL.

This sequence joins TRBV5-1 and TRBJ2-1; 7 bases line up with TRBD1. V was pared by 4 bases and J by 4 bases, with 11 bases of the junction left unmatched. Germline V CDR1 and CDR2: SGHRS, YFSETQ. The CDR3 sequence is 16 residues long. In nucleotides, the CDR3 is TGCGCCAGCAGCCAACAGGGGTCCTGGGGTTACAATGAGCAGTTCTTC. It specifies CASSQQGSWGYNEQFF.

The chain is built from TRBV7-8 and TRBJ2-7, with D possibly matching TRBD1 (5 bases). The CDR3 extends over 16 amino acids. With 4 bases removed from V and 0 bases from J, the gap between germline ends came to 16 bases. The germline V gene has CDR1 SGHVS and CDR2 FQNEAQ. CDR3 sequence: CASSSRIQVSSYEQYF. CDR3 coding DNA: TGTGCCAGCAGCTCCAGAATACAGGTCAGCTCCTACGAGCAGTACTTC.

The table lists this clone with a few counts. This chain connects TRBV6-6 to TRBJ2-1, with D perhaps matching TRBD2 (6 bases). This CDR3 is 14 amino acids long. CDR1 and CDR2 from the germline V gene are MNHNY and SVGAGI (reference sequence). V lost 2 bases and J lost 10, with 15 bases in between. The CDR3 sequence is CASSYRRDLMEQFF. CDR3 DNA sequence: TGTGCCAGCAGTTACAGGCGGGATCTGATGGAGCAGTTCTTC.

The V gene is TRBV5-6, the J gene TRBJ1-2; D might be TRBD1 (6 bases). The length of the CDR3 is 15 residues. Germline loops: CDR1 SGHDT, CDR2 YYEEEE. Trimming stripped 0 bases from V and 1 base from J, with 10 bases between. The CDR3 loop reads CASSLDGGLNYGYTF. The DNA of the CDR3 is TGTGCCAGCAGCTTGGATGGGGGCCTTAACTATGGCTACACCTTC. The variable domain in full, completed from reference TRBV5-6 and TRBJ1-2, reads DAGVTQSPTHLIKTRGQQVTLRCSPKSGHDTVSWYQQALGQGPQFIFQYYEEEERQRGNFPDRFSGHQFPNYSSELNVNALLLGDSALYLCASSLDGGLNYGYTFGSGTRLTVV.

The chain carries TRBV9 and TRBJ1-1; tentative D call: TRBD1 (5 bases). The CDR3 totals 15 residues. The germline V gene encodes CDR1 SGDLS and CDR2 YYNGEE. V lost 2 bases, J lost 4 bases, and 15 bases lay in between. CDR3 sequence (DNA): TGTGCCAGCAGCGTTAGGGTCGGGGGTGGCACTGAAGCTTTCTTT. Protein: CASSVRVGGGTEAFF. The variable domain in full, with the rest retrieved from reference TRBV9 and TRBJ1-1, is DSGVTQTPKHLITATGQRVTLRCSPRSGDLSVYWYQQSLDQGLQFLIQYYNGEERAKGNILERFSAQQFPDLHSELNLSSLELGDSALYFCASSVRVGGGTEAFFGQGTRLTVV.

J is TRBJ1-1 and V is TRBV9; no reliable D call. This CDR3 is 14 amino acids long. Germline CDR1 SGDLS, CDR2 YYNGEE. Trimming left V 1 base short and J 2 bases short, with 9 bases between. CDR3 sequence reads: CASSVQSFNTEAFF. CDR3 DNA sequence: TGTGCCAGCAGCGTACAGTCGTTCAACACTGAAGCTTTCTTT.

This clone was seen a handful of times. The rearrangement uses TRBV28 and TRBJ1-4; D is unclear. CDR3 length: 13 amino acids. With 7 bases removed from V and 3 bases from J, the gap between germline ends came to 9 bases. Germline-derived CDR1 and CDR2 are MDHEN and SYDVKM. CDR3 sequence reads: CASTSGPNEKLFF. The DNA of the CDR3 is TGTGCCAGCACCTCAGGTCCTAATGAAAAACTGTTTTTT.

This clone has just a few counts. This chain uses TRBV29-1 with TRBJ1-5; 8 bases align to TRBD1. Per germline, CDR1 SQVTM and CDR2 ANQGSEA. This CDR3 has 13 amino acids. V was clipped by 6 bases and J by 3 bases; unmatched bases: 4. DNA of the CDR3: TGCAGCGTCCTGGGACAGGCCAATCAGCCCCAGCATTTT. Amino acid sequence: CSVLGQANQPQHF. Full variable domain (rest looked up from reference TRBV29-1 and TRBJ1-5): SAVISQKPSRDICQRGTSLTIQCQVDSQVTMMFWYRQQPGQSLTLIATANQGSEATYESGFVIDKFPISRPNLTFSTLTVSNMSPEDSSIYLCSVLGQANQPQHFGDGTRLSIL.

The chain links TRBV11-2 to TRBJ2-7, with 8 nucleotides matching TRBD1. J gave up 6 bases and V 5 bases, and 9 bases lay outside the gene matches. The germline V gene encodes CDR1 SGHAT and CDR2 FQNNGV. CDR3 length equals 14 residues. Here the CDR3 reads CASSPRTGRTEQYF. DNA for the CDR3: TGTGCCAGCAGCCCACGGACAGGGCGGACCGAGCAGTACTTC.

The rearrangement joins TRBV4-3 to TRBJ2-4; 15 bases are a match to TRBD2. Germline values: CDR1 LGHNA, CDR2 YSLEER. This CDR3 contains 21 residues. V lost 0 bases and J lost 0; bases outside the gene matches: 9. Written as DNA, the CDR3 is TGCGCCAGCAGCCAAGATCTCCCGGGACTAGCGGGAGGTCGAGCCAAAAACATTCAGTACTTC. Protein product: CASSQDLPGLAGGRAKNIQYF.

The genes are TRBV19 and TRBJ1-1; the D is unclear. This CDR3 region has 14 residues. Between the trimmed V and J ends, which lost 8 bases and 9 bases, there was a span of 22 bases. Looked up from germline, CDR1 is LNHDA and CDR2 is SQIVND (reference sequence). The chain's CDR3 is CASGREVSSRQAFF. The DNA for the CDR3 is TGTGCCAGTGGACGGGAGGTTTCTTCTCGCCAAGCTTTCTTT.